This T cell receptor (beta chain) derives from a study of patients and donors after allogeneic stem cell transplantation (dated by TCRdb to 2019 to 2021). The protocol used for the library was RT-PCR. Sequenced on a NextSeq 550. TCRdb's own reprocessing of the public reads used fastp at Q25 and MiXCR and kept productive beta chains. Rows with a matching CDR3 protein are joined into one entry that keeps the most common DNA and genes. The sample contains some 880,000 distinct CDR3 sequences, approximately 19% of them found a single time. 5% to 6.5% of the sample belongs to the ten largest clones. This clonotype was picked up a small number of times. Its antigen has not been determined. Per-base quality was not reported, and no clone a single base away is much larger than it. The receptor was isolated from a human donor who was either an allogeneic HSCT recipient or a stem cell or donor lymphocyte infusion donor (not recorded which). It is not recorded whose cells these are; they may come from a transplant donor. Sequences were obtained from blood, either unsorted or a sorted T cell fraction (not recorded which).

The CDR3: CASSLEAGTGKNYGYTF. The nucleotide sequence reads as follows: TGTGCCAGCAGCTTAGAGGCAGGGACAGGGAAAAACTATGGCTACACCTTC. This chain joins TRBV7-2 to TRBJ1-2; TRBD1 matches 9 bases in the middle. From cysteine to phenylalanine, the CDR3 is 17 amino acids long. The only DNA kept is the CDR3, 51 bases in frame from the first base. At the junction V is shortened by 1 base and J by 2 bases; bases outside the gene matches: 8. In the germline V gene, CDR1 corresponds to SGHTA and CDR2 to FQGNSA.